Below, one TCR beta chain is given with its context. This receptor's antigen is unknown. No much larger clone is present one base from it, and per-base qualities are unavailable. The data derive from a study of blood T cell repertoires in COVID-19 (dated by TCRdb to between 2020 and 2021). General notes on the study: Samples covering the acute and convalescent phases of COVID-19 were provided by collaborators in the United States, Italy and Spain. The samples were drawn from the first 160 participants of the ongoing ImmuneRACE study and from over 950 subjects provided by 6 global collaborators. Subjects who had been exposed to COVID-19, were actively infected with it, or had recovered from it provided the deeply sampled blood TCRbeta repertoires that made up the dataset. The repertoires were released in a freely available public database intended as a resource for research on the immune response to SARS-CoV-2. Where available, HLA class I and class II types were obtained from metadata supplied by the sample provider rather than from assay-based typing. A de-identified subject ID, COVID-19 status, age in years and sex were almost always included in the sample metadata. The material from the prospective study consisted of cDNA or gDNA derived from T cells, B-cell-depleted T cells, or PBMCs. Broad study findings and their caveats: Clinical and demographic metadata were provided uncurated, with the amount varying by source and participant.

Each collaborating institution followed its own protocols to collect whole blood in K2EDTA tubes. Collaborator samples were shipped for TCRbeta analysis as frozen whole blood, isolated PBMCs, or DNA extracted from either sample type. Spanning cysteine to phenylalanine, the CDR3 consists of 14 amino acids. The only DNA kept is the CDR3, 42 bases in frame from the first base. The germline V gene (reference sequence) yields MNHEY for CDR1 and SMNVEV for CDR2. The V end loses 3 bases and the J end loses 6 bases, and a stretch of 14 bases separates them. TCRbeta CDR3 regions were amplified from genomic DNA using the immunoSEQ Assay, a bias-controlled multiplex PCR. In the source study's methods: The number of nucleated cells in each sample was estimated by amplification of reference gene primers within the assay. To quantify the absolute abundance of each unique TCRbeta CDR3 rearrangement, sequence reads were collapsed and filtered. Productive Simpson clonality was computed per sample as the square root of Simpson's diversity index over productive rearrangements. Drawn from immuneACCESS, this table holds only the in-frame rearrangements with V and J called that TCRdb kept. Clones are partly lost; checked studies trace under half to an unresolved V gene and leave the rest unexplained. V, J and clone size are those of that table, while D and trimming were read from the DNA. In this sample the table shows some 94,000 clones, more than 75% of which occur a single time. The ten most abundant clones make up more than 0.95% of the sample.

The V gene is TRBV27 and the J gene is TRBJ1-2; the best D guess is TRBD1, with 6 bases matching. The clonotype originates from a human donor in a cohort sampled during active COVID-19. What was sequenced was peripheral blood. The nucleotide sequence reads as follows: TGTGCCAGCAGTTTGGGGGGGCCTCTAAATGGCTACACCTTC. Its coded protein is CASSLGGPLNGYTF.